This entry lists 13 T cell receptor beta chains sequenced from one sample in a study of T cell responses to AZD1222 COVID-19 vaccine. Measured with immunoSEQ multiplex PCR; TCRdb has only the in-frame clones, and not every one. The sample has approximately 140,000 clones, about nine tenths seen once. Source: peripheral blood, taken 28 days after the second AZD1222 dose. The receptor set was obtained from an adult who received the AZD1222 COVID-19 vaccine.

The V and J genes are TRBV5-1 and TRBJ2-5; a possible D gene is TRBD1 (5 bases). The CDR3 is made up of 15 amino acids. Trimming shortened V by 0 bases and J by 1 base, and 10 bases separated the two germline ends. CDR1 and CDR2 (germline): SGHRS, YFSETQ. CDR3 DNA sequence: TGCGCCAGCAGCTTGGGTACAGGTAGCCAAGAGACCCAGTACTTC. Translation: CASSLGTGSQETQYF. Full variable domain (remainder filled in from reference TRBV5-1 and TRBJ2-5): KAGVTQTPRYLIKTRGQQVTLSCSPISGHRSVSWYQQTPGQGLQFLFEYFSETQRNKGNFPGRFSGRQFSNSRSEMNVSTLELGDSALYLCASSLGTGSQETQYFGPGTRLLVL.

This clone showed up just once. The chain recombines TRBV2 with TRBJ1-6; the D is unclear. The CDR3 runs to 16 residues. V shed 2 bases and J shed 6 bases, with 14 bases lying between them. Germline V gene lookup returns CDR1 SNHLY and CDR2 FYNNEI. CDR3 nucleotides: TGTGCCAGCAGTGAAAATGGGCAGGCTCCTAATTCACCCCTCCACTTT. Protein sequence: CASSENGQAPNSPLHF.

The CDR3 sequence is CASSRQGYEQYV. Written as DNA, the CDR3 is TGTGCCAGCAGTCGGCAGGGCTACGAGCAGTACGTC. The rearrangement uses TRBV6-1 and TRBJ2-7, with D possibly being TRBD1 (5 bases). The CDR3 loop spans 12 amino acids. Germline V CDR1 and CDR2: MNHNS, SASEGT. V dropped 5 bases and J dropped 3 bases, with 8 bases sitting between them.

J is TRBJ2-5 and V is TRBV30, with TRBD2 as a possible D gene (6 bases). Germline CDR1 and CDR2: GTSNPN and SVGIG (reference sequence). The CDR3 runs 13 residues. Trimming took off 7 bases at V and 3 bases at J, with 15 bases between the two ends. CDR3 bases: TGTGCCTACCAGGACTATCCTAAAGAGACCCAGTACTTC. It yields the protein CAYQDYPKETQYF.

V gene TRBV4-1 combines with J gene TRBJ2-5, with D perhaps matching TRBD2 (5 bases). CDR3 length: 14 amino acids. V lost 3 bases and J lost 1, with 9 bases in between. The V gene's germline CDR1 is MGHRA and CDR2 YSYEKL. CDR3 nucleotide sequence: TGCGCCAGCAGCCAGCCTCGGGGCCAAGAGACCCAGTACTTC. Translating it yields CASSQPRGQETQYF.

The chain joins TRBV2 to TRBJ2-5; unclear D gene. CDR1 and CDR2 (germline): SNHLY, FYNNEI. The CDR3 spans 12 residues. V lost 8 bases and J lost 5, with 12 bases in between. The CDR3 nucleotides are TGTGCCAGCGGAAAACGGGTGGAGACCCAGTACTTC. This codes for CASGKRVETQYF.

The chain links TRBV30 to TRBJ1-2, with D possibly being TRBD1 (5 bases). V was pared by 5 bases and J by 8 bases, with 15 bases between. The CDR3 is 12 residues long. Germline CDR1 is GTSNPN and CDR2 is SVGIG (reference sequence). DNA of the CDR3: TGTGCCTGGGGGGCAATGGGAAGAGGCTACACCTTC. Its protein product is CAWGAMGRGYTF. The full variable domain, in which reference TRBV30 and TRBJ1-2 provide the parts outside the CDR3, is SQTIHQWPATLVQPVGSPLSLECTVEGTSNPNLYWYRQAAGRGLQLLFYSVGIGQISSEVPQNLSASRPQDRQFILSSKKLLLSDSGFYLCAWGAMGRGYTFGSGTRLTVV.

The chain has TRBV7-3 and TRBJ2-1; 7 nucleotides agree with TRBD2. Looked up from germline, CDR1 is SGHTA and CDR2 is FQGTGA. Unmatched junction bases numbered 13, after V lost 5 bases and J lost 15 bases. CDR3 size: 13 residues. DNA for the CDR3: TGTGCCAGCAGCCTGGCAGGAGCGGGGTTGCTGTTCTTC. Translated, it gives CASSLAGAGLLFF.

V usage is TRBV5-1 and J usage is TRBJ1-5; D is possibly TRBD1 (5 bases). This CDR3 comprises 15 residues. The V gene's germline CDR1 is SGHRS and CDR2 YFSETQ. V lost 1 base and J lost 3, with 11 bases in between. The CDR3: CASSLTGGNNQPQHF. CDR3 sequence (DNA): TGCGCCAGCAGCTTGACAGGCGGGAACAATCAGCCCCAGCATTTT.

The V gene is TRBV4-1, the J gene TRBJ1-2; 10 bases agree with TRBD1. CDR3 length: 15 amino acids. With V trimmed by 5 bases and J by 4 bases, 7 bases remained unmatched. CDR1 and CDR2 from the germline V gene are MGHRA and YSYEKL. CDR3 sequence (DNA): TGCGCCAGCAGCTCTTTACGGACAGGGGGCTATGGCTACACCTTC. Amino acids: CASSSLRTGGYGYTF.

This clone was observed a single time. The chain combines TRBV19 with TRBJ1-2; D is possibly TRBD1 (6 bases). CDR1 is LNHDA and CDR2 is SQIVND in the germline V gene (reference sequence). The CDR3 runs to 12 residues. V lost 5 bases and J 8 bases, leaving 12 bases between the germline ends. Here the CDR3 reads CASSGGGGGYTF. The DNA for the CDR3 is TGTGCCAGTAGTGGCGGAGGGGGAGGCTACACCTTC.

The chain joins TRBV10-2 to TRBJ1-1; TRBD1 matches at 7 bases. V lost 0 bases and J lost 8; bases outside the gene matches: 6. The V gene's germline CDR1 is WSHSY and CDR2 SAAADI. This CDR3 is 14 amino acids long. CDR3 bases: TGCGCCAGCAGTGAGTCGAATGGGGGACAGGAAGCTTTCTTT. This translates into CASSESNGGQEAFF.

The rearrangement links TRBV4-1 to TRBJ1-1; weak D call: TRBD1 (5 bases). This CDR3 region has 14 residues. The germline V and J ends were trimmed by 3 bases and 5 bases, with 13 bases remaining between them. Germline CDR1 MGHRA, CDR2 YSYEKL. CDR3 in DNA: TGCGCCAGCAGCCATCAGGGTGGCAGGACTGAAGCTTTCTTT. Amino acids: CASSHQGGRTEAFF.